Listed below are T cell receptor beta chains from one sample, sequenced in a study of blood T cell repertoires in COVID-19. Sequencing used immunoSEQ multiplex PCR; TCRdb keeps in-frame clones, though not all of them. The sample consists of 350,000 or so clones, 90% of them appearing once. Sequenced: peripheral blood. These receptors came from a man between 18 and 35 years old with active or convalescent COVID-19. The CDR3 runs from the conserved cysteine through the conserved F or W. A D gene is named only where the DNA matches it firmly. The size field is filled for only some rows; it gives once, few, many or a size class.

j_call	clone_size	v_call	d_call	cdr3_aa	cdr3_nt
TRBJ1-3	.	TRBV2	.	CASSEADYSGPPTF	TGTGCCAGCAGTGAAGCCGACTACTCCGGCCCTCCGACTTTT
TRBJ2-3	.	TRBV27	TRBD2	CASSSLAGSTDTQYF	TGTGCCAGCAGTTCCTTAGCGGGGAGCACAGATACGCAGTATTTT
TRBJ2-5	.	TRBV6-5	TRBD1	CASSYRDRGQETQYF	TGTGCCAGCAGTTACAGAGACAGGGGTCAAGAGACCCAGTACTTC
TRBJ1-2	few	TRBV3-1/TRBV3-2	TRBD1	CASSQATGIGYTF	TGTGCCAGCAGCCAAGCGACAGGGATTGGCTACACCTTC
TRBJ1-1	.	TRBV6-5	TRBD1	CASSTTGGTEAFF	TGTGCCAGCAGTACCACAGGGGGCACTGAAGCTTTCTTT
TRBJ2-2	.	TRBV5-1	TRBD2	CASSLDGGSAGTGELFF	TGCGCCAGCAGCTTGGACGGCGGGAGCGCTGGCACCGGGGAGCTGTTTTTT
TRBJ1-5	few	TRBV28	.	CASSLGLGRGDNQPQHF	TGTGCCAGCAGTTTAGGGCTTGGGAGGGGGGACAATCAGCCCCAGCATTTT
TRBJ1-4	.	TRBV18	TRBD1	CASSPGTGPEKLFF	TGTGCCAGCTCACCAGGGACAGGGCCTGAAAAACTGTTTTTT
TRBJ2-1	.	TRBV28	.	CASRLSVEQFF	TGTGCCAGCAGGCTCTCGGTTGAGCAGTTCTTC
TRBJ1-1	.	TRBV29-1	TRBD1	CSVQTGGRTEAFF	TGCAGCGTCCAGACAGGGGGAAGGACTGAAGCTTTCTTT
TRBJ1-2	.	TRBV19	.	CASSANRDSYGYTF	TGTGCCAGTAGTGCCAACAGGGATAGCTATGGCTACACCTTC
TRBJ2-1	.	TRBV27	TRBD1	CASSFLTGGDYNEQFF	TGTGCCAGCAGCTTTCTGACAGGGGGCGATTACAATGAGCAGTTCTTC